This T cell receptor beta chain was captured by sequencing in a study of beta chain features in type 1 diabetes. Findings and caveats of the study: The study found moderately but significantly shorter TCRB CDR3s in all four CD4+ subsets of Type 1 diabetes patients.

The authors reverse transcribed all of the isolated RNA, so sequencing captured expressed TCRB transcripts. Clones were sequenced by immunoSEQ multiplex PCR, and TCRdb holds only the in-frame ones, with some missing. The sample lists roughly 350,000 clones, roughly 9.8% occurring once. The V end was cut by 5 bases, the J end by 3 bases, with 5 bases between. Germline CDR1 MNHEY, CDR2 SMNVEV (reference sequence). The CDR3 is 12 amino acids. There are a few counts of this clone. As yet, its antigen is unknown. The TCR originated in a man aged 25 to 45 with type 1 diabetes. This sequence joins TRBV27 and TRBJ1-5; D remains ambiguous. The sequenced sample was central memory CD4+ T cells from blood. The CDR3 region has the DNA TGTGCCAGCAGTCCATTCAATCAGCCCCAGCATTTT. It yields the protein CASSPFNQPQHF.